The 17 T cell receptor beta chains listed next were all sequenced from one sample in a study of shared clonotypes between healthy human individuals. Profiled with immunoSEQ multiplex PCR; TCRdb holds only in-frame clones, not every one. The top ten hold about 9.4% of the sample, which has hundreds of thousands of clones, more than 60% seen once. The specimen sequenced was memory CD4+ T cells sorted from blood. Regarding subset: CD45RA-negative fraction. The receptor source for this set is a young man in good health.

This rearrangement joins TRBV5-1 to TRBJ1-6; 7 nucleotides match TRBD1. From germline, CDR1 is SGHRS and CDR2 YFSETQ. This CDR3 is built from 16 residues. The V gene end was trimmed by 1 base and the J gene end by 1 base; junction bases not matched to a gene: 2. CDR3: CASSLTGASYNSPLHF. CDR3 bases: TGCGCCAGCAGCTTGACAGGGGCGTCCTATAATTCACCCCTCCACTTT.

The J gene is TRBJ2-5, the V gene TRBV5-4, with TRBD1 identical over 7 bases. Germline CDR1 is SGHNT and CDR2 is YYREEE (reference sequence). This CDR3 spans 16 amino acids. The V segment lost 10 bases and the J segment 4 bases; nucleotides outside the gene matches: 19. In nucleotides, the CDR3 is TGTGCCCTCGGGACGGCCCGGGACAGTGGGAGAGAGACCCAGTACTTC. The encoded protein is CALGTARDSGRETQYF.

This chain joins TRBV15 and TRBJ2-4, with D maybe TRBD2 (5 bases). The V and J ends lost 3 bases and 3 bases respectively, with 9 bases between them. There are 14 residues in the CDR3. Germline assignment: CDR1 LNHNV and CDR2 YYDKDF (reference sequence). The CDR3 nucleotides read TGTGCCACCAGCAGGGAAGGAGGCAAAAACATTCAGTACTTC. Translating it yields CATSREGGKNIQYF.

This clone was observed a handful of times. Germline is not matched at one junction end, which may reflect a read error. The V and J genes are TRBV28 and TRBJ1-2, with D unresolved. Per germline, CDR1 MDHEN and CDR2 SYDVKM. This CDR3 has 12 amino acids. The CDR3 DNA follows: TGTGCCAGCAGTAGACCCGCGGCCGCCATCTCCTTC. Translated, it gives CASSRPAAAISF.

The J gene is TRBJ1-2, the V gene TRBV28; D is undetermined. The CDR3 has 15 amino acids. Germline CDR1 and CDR2: MDHEN and SYDVKM. Between the trimmed V and J ends, which lost 5 bases and 2 bases, there was a span of 15 bases. The CDR3 reads CASSTGLGANYGYTF. The CDR3 DNA sequence: TGTGCCAGCAGTACCGGGCTGGGAGCCAACTATGGCTACACCTTC.

This chain connects TRBV18 to TRBJ2-7; D uncertain. The CDR3 length is 15 residues. Per the germline V gene, CDR1 is KGHSH and CDR2 is LQKENI. V shed 0 bases and J shed 2 bases, with 11 bases lying between them. CDR3 sequence: CASSPPRTEPYEQYF. CDR3 DNA sequence: TGTGCCAGCTCACCACCGCGGACGGAACCCTACGAGCAGTACTTC.

The chain couples TRBV6-1 to TRBJ1-5; no definite D call. The CDR3 runs to 13 residues. Between the trimmed V and J ends, which lost 8 bases and 0 bases, there was a span of 8 bases. Germline V lookup: CDR1 MNHNS, CDR2 SASEGT. The CDR3 is CASLVNSNQPQHF. Here the CDR3 DNA reads TGTGCCAGCCTCGTAAATAGCAATCAGCCCCAGCATTTT.

This chain links TRBV19 with TRBJ2-2; TRBD2 agrees at 12 bases. V lost 4 bases and J lost 4; bases outside the gene matches: 1. The CDR3 length is 15 residues. CDR1 is LNHDA, CDR2 SQIVND, per germline (reference sequence). The CDR3, as DNA: TGTGCCAGTAGTAGGGGACTAGCGGGCACCGGGGAGCTGTTTTTT. This sequence encodes CASSRGLAGTGELFF.

The J gene is TRBJ2-1, the V gene TRBV18; 15 bases are a match to TRBD2. The V gene end was trimmed by 4 bases and the J gene end by 7 bases; junction bases not matched to a gene: 5. The CDR3 contains 16 residues. The V gene's germline CDR1 is KGHSH and CDR2 LQKENI. CDR3 sequence (DNA): TGTGCCAGCTCACGGACTAGCGGGAGGGTAAGGAATGAGCAGTTCTTC. It specifies CASSRTSGRVRNEQFF.

The chain couples TRBV5-4 to TRBJ2-3; 8 bases fit TRBD2. V dropped 5 bases and J dropped 2; count of bases not matched to a gene: 7. The CDR3 contains 15 residues. Looked up from germline, CDR1 is SGHNT and CDR2 is YYREEE (reference sequence). CDR3 nucleotide sequence: TGTGCCAGCAGGTCAACTAGCGGATCCACAGATACGCAGTATTTT. Protein product: CASRSTSGSTDTQYF.

The chain combines TRBV4-3 with TRBJ2-7; TRBD1 matches at 9 bases. This CDR3 comprises 15 residues. CDR1 is LGHNA and CDR2 is YSLEER in the germline V gene. The trim removed 1 base at V and 3 bases at J, leaving 4 bases unmatched. Here the CDR3 DNA reads TGCGCCAGCAGCCAAGCTCGACAGGGGGACTACGAGCAGTACTTC. Translating it yields CASSQARQGDYEQYF.

This clone was seen a few times. The rearrangement joins TRBV28 to TRBJ2-6, with 9 bases fitting TRBD2. The J segment lost 0 bases and the V segment lost 5 bases, leaving 8 bases of the junction unmatched. This CDR3 has 18 amino acids. The germline gives CDR1 MDHEN, CDR2 SYDVKM. CDR3 sequence: CASSGLAGGLSGANVLTF. The CDR3, as DNA: TGTGCCAGCAGTGGATTGGCGGGAGGGCTCTCTGGGGCCAACGTCCTGACTTTC. The whole variable domain, filled in from reference TRBV28 and TRBJ2-6, reads DVKVTQSSRYLVKRTGEKVFLECVQDMDHENMFWYRQDPGLGLRLIYFSYDVKMKEKGDIPEGYSVSREKKERFSLILESASTNQTSMYLCASSGLAGGLSGANVLTFGAGSRLTVL.

This clone was counted ten times or more. The chain employs TRBV6-1 and TRBJ1-5, with D perhaps matching TRBD1 (5 bases). CDR1 and CDR2 from the germline V gene are MNHNS and SASEGT. V lost 3 bases and J 7 bases, leaving 13 bases between the germline ends. CDR3 length equals 14 residues. The CDR3 DNA reads as TGTGCCAGCAGTGATCAGGGTAGGCAACAGCCCCAGCATTTT. Protein product: CASSDQGRQQPQHF.

This clone has just a few counts. This chain links TRBV7-7 with TRBJ2-6; D is uncertain. The CDR3 runs 14 residues. With 5 bases removed from V and 2 bases from J, the gap between germline ends came to 7 bases. CDR1 is SSHAT, CDR2 FNYEAQ, per germline (reference sequence). The CDR3 DNA reads TGTGCCAGCAGCCCCAGTGCTGGGGCCAACGTCCTGACTTTC. Residues: CASSPSAGANVLTF.

This clone was recorded many times. The rearrangement uses TRBV19 and TRBJ2-5, with D perhaps being TRBD1 or TRBD2 (5 bases each). Looked up from germline, CDR1 is LNHDA and CDR2 is SQIVND (reference sequence). Trimming pared 3 bases from V and 3 bases from J, leaving 11 bases between. The CDR3 covers 14 residues. DNA of the CDR3: TGTGCCAGTAGTATCTGGGGGTTGGAAGAGACCCAGTACTTC. Residues: CASSIWGLEETQYF.

V gene TRBV7-2 combines with J gene TRBJ2-7; D is unclear. There are 11 residues in the CDR3. The germline gives CDR1 SGHTA, CDR2 FQGNSA. Trimming removed 6 bases from V and 3 bases from J, with 6 bases in between. CDR3: CASRYYYEQYF. For the CDR3, the DNA is TGTGCCAGCAGGTACTACTACGAGCAGTACTTC.

A few counts support this clone. The CDR3 sequence is CASSLSWETYEQYF. CDR3 sequence (DNA): TGTGCCAGCAGTTTATCGTGGGAAACCTACGAGCAGTACTTC. J is TRBJ2-7 and V is TRBV27; the D is unclear. CDR1 and CDR2 (germline): MNHEY, SMNVEV (reference sequence). Trimming took 0 bases from V and 2 from J, leaving 8 bases between them. This CDR3 spans 14 amino acids.